This T cell receptor beta chain was obtained from a study of blood T cell repertoires in COVID-19. Across the whole study: The study drew acute and convalescent COVID-19 samples from the United States, Italy and Spain. Sources were T cells, B-cell-depleted T cells, or PBMCs; the material itself was cDNA or gDNA.

Germline V CDR1 and CDR2: SNHLY, FYNNEI. This CDR3 contains 15 residues. Trimming cost V 6 bases and J 5 bases; bases outside gene matches: 12. Seattle enrolled patients during active infection and tracked them longitudinally. Method: immunoSEQ multiplex PCR; TCRdb's copy keeps in-frame clones and lacks some. The repertoire holds about 480,000 clones, around nine tenths seen once, with roughly 8% in the top ten. The sequencing input was peripheral blood. The J gene is TRBJ1-1, the V gene TRBV2; 7 bases fit TRBD1. This TCR was recovered from a woman aged 50 to 65 with COVID-19, enrolled during active disease. The CDR3 coding sequence is TGTGCCAGCAGCGCACTGCCCACAGGGGAGACTGAAGCTTTCTTT. Amino acid sequence: CASSALPTGETEAFF.